What follows are 23 T cell receptor beta chains derived from one specimen sequenced in a study of blood T cell repertoires in COVID-19. The table came from immunoSEQ multiplex PCR; TCRdb's copy has only in-frame clones and leaves some out. The sample holds about 50,000 clones, approximately 91% seen once. The sequencing input was peripheral blood. The receptors stem from a man aged 50 or older with active COVID-19.

The genes are TRBV5-1 and TRBJ1-1, with no clear D. Per the germline V gene, CDR1 is SGHRS and CDR2 is YFSETQ. Trimming shortened V by 4 bases and J by 0 bases, and 10 bases separated the two germline ends. This CDR3 is 14 amino acids long. CDR3 in DNA: TGCGCCAGCAGCCCCGCACATTTGAACACTGAAGCTTTCTTT. Protein sequence: CASSPAHLNTEAFF. Drawing the rest from reference TRBV5-1 and TRBJ1-1, the complete variable domain is KAGVTQTPRYLIKTRGQQVTLSCSPISGHRSVSWYQQTPGQGLQFLFEYFSETQRNKGNFPGRFSGRQFSNSRSEMNVSTLELGDSALYLCASSPAHLNTEAFFGQGTRLTVV.

The CDR3 sequence: CASSYPGRGIYEQYF. The CDR3, as DNA: TGCGCCAGCAGCTACCCCGGGCGGGGGATTTACGAGCAGTACTTC. This sequence joins TRBV4-1 and TRBJ2-7; 7 bases agree with TRBD2. Looked up from germline, CDR1 is MGHRA and CDR2 is YSYEKL. The CDR3 sequence is 15 residues long. V shed 5 bases, J shed 4 bases, and the junction held 11 bases outside the gene matches.

This chain links TRBV7-9 with TRBJ1-2; D unresolved. The length of the CDR3 is 14 residues. Germline V CDR1 and CDR2: SEHNR, FQNEAQ (reference sequence). V lost 5 bases, J lost 4 bases, and 14 bases lay in between. DNA for the CDR3: TGTGCCAGCAGCCCGGCGGGGTGGGGCTATGGCTACACCTTC. Translation: CASSPAGWGYGYTF.

This chain connects TRBV18 to TRBJ2-7; 9 positions match TRBD1. The ends lost 6 bases at V and 6 bases at J; junction bases unmatched: 6. The CDR3 sequence is 13 residues long. The germline CDR1 and CDR2 sequences are KGHSH and LQKENI. In DNA, the CDR3 is TGTGCCAGCTCCGGGGACAGGGAAGGCGAGCAGTACTTC. Translating gives CASSGDREGEQYF.

The chain is built from TRBV7-9 and TRBJ1-2, with no clear D. The CDR3 spans 14 residues. Germline CDR1 and CDR2: SEHNR and FQNEAQ (reference sequence). V lost 1 base and J 4 bases, leaving 10 bases between the germline ends. CDR3 loop: CASSLVLVRYGYTF. The CDR3 bases are TGTGCCAGCAGCTTAGTGTTGGTGCGCTATGGCTACACCTTC. The whole variable domain, remainder taken from reference TRBV7-9 and TRBJ1-2, is DTGVSQNPRHKITKRGQNVTFRCDPISEHNRLYWYRQTLGQGPEFLTYFQNEAQLEKSRLLSDRFSAERPKGSFSTLEIQRTEQGDSAMYLCASSLVLVRYGYTFGSGTRLTVV.

V is TRBV10-2 and J is TRBJ2-7; D is unresolved. Germline-derived CDR1 and CDR2 are WSHSY and SAAADI. This CDR3 contains 12 residues. V was pared by 7 bases and J by 2 bases, with 9 bases between. The CDR3 region has the DNA TGCGCCAGCATCGACGGAGCCTACGAGCAGTACTTC. Encoded protein: CASIDGAYEQYF.

The chain links TRBV10-3 to TRBJ2-2, with TRBD2 identical over 13 bases. J lost 7 bases, V lost 8 bases, and 4 bases had no gene match. The CDR3 covers 14 residues. Germline V gene sequence: CDR1 ENHRY, CDR2 SYGVKD. The CDR3 region is CAIRGTSGDGELFF. DNA for the CDR3: TGTGCCATCCGAGGGACTAGCGGGGACGGGGAGCTGTTTTTT.

This rearrangement joins TRBV29-1 to TRBJ2-5, with 7 bases fitting TRBD2. Germline values: CDR1 SQVTM, CDR2 ANQGSEA. The CDR3 totals 16 residues. Trimming took 5 bases from V and 2 from J; bases not matched to a gene: 14. CDR3 sequence reads: CSVSPSTSVLQETQYF. DNA of the CDR3: TGCAGCGTTAGTCCCAGTACTAGCGTGCTACAAGAGACCCAGTACTTC.

The chain uses TRBV6-2 or TRBV6-3 and TRBJ2-3, with a tentative D call TRBD1 (5 bases). The length of the CDR3 is 19 residues. Germline lookup yields CDR1 MNHEY and CDR2 SVGEGT. The V and J ends lost 0 bases and 2 bases respectively, with 21 bases between them. This CDR3 is CASSYSKPTGDLTTDTQYF. DNA for the CDR3: TGTGCCAGCAGTTACTCGAAGCCCACAGGAGATTTGACCACAGATACGCAGTATTTT.

The V gene is TRBV7-9, the J gene TRBJ2-1; perhaps TRBD1 as D (6 bases). V was clipped by 7 bases and J by 6 bases, with 16 bases between them. The CDR3 spans 14 residues. Looked up from germline, CDR1 is SEHNR and CDR2 is FQNEAQ (reference sequence). This chain's CDR3 is CASTIPRGGNEQFF. For the CDR3, the DNA is TGTGCCAGCACCATCCCAAGAGGGGGCAATGAGCAGTTCTTC.

V gene TRBV7-2 combines with J gene TRBJ2-5; maybe TRBD2 (5 bases). The germline CDR1 and CDR2 sequences are SGHTA and FQGNSA. Trimming removed 7 bases at V and 3 bases at J, with 9 bases between. CDR3 size: 12 residues. The CDR3 reads CASNDYKETQYF. In DNA, the CDR3 is TGTGCCAGCAACGACTACAAAGAGACCCAGTACTTC. The full variable domain, in which reference TRBV7-2 and TRBJ2-5 provide the parts outside the CDR3, is GAGVSQSPSNKVTEKGKDVELRCDPISGHTALYWYRQSLGQGLEFLIYFQGNSAPDKSGLPSDRFSAERTGGSVSTLTIQRTQQEDSAVYLCASNDYKETQYFGPGTRLLVL.

The chain has TRBV7-9 and TRBJ2-4; perhaps TRBD2 as D (6 bases). Trimming left V 1 base short and J 0 bases short, with 10 bases between. Germline loops: CDR1 SEHNR, CDR2 FQNEAQ (reference sequence). The CDR3 spans 16 residues. DNA of the CDR3: TGTGCCAGCAGCTTAGGAGCGGGTCTAGCCAAAAACATTCAGTACTTC. This sequence encodes CASSLGAGLAKNIQYF.

J is TRBJ2-1 and V is TRBV6-2 or TRBV6-3; TRBD2 agrees at 14 bases. This CDR3 comprises 18 residues. V lost 5 bases, J lost 3 bases, and 9 bases stayed unmatched. Per germline, CDR1 MNHEY and CDR2 SVGEGT. CDR3 loop: CASSQRTSGRTNYNEQFF. As DNA, the CDR3 is TGTGCCAGCAGTCAGAGGACTAGCGGGAGGACTAACTACAATGAGCAGTTCTTC.

This chain joins TRBV6-2 or TRBV6-3 and TRBJ2-2, with 8 nucleotides matching TRBD2. Trimming cost V 6 bases and J 0 bases; bases outside gene matches: 3. The germline CDR1 and CDR2 sequences are MNHEY and SVGEGT. There are 15 residues in the CDR3. CDR3 nucleotides: TGTGCCAGCAGCCAACTAGCGGCGAACACCGGGGAGCTGTTTTTT. The encoded protein is CASSQLAANTGELFF.

The CDR3 is CASSETSGSADTQYF. The CDR3 region has the DNA TGTGCCAGTAGTGAGACTAGCGGGAGTGCAGATACGCAGTATTTT. The chain joins TRBV19 to TRBJ2-3; 12 positions agree with TRBD2. Germline-derived CDR1 and CDR2 are LNHDA and SQIVND (reference sequence). The CDR3 has 15 amino acids. The junction had 4 bases not matched to a gene; V was cut back by 5 bases and J by 4 bases. The variable domain in full, completed from reference TRBV19 and TRBJ2-3, reads DGGITQSPKYLFRKEGQNVTLSCEQNLNHDAMYWYRQDPGQGLRLIYYSQIVNDFQKGDIAEGYSVSREKKESFPLTVTSAQKNPTAFYLCASSETSGSADTQYFGPGTRLTVL.

DNA for the CDR3: TGTGCCAGCAGTAGGACAGGGAGGAACGAGCAGTACTTC. This translates into CASSRTGRNEQYF. The V and J genes are TRBV6-5 and TRBJ2-7; TRBD1 matches 8 bases. The germline CDR1 and CDR2 sequences are MNHEY and SVGAGI. The junction had 5 bases not matched to a gene; V was cut back by 5 bases and J by 5 bases. CDR3 length: 13 amino acids.

This chain connects TRBV7-8 to TRBJ2-7; a possible D gene is TRBD2 (6 bases). Trimming shortened V by 1 base and J by 7 bases, and 11 bases separated the two germline ends. Germline assignment: CDR1 SGHVS and CDR2 FQNEAQ. This CDR3 has 13 amino acids. The CDR3 spells CASSLVGGREQYF. Here the CDR3 DNA reads TGTGCCAGCAGCTTAGTTGGGGGGAGGGAGCAGTACTTC.

DNA for the CDR3: TGTGCCAGCAGCATAAAGCGGGAGGCCAGCTCCTACGAGCAGTACTTC. It translates to CASSIKREASSYEQYF. V gene TRBV5-4 combines with J gene TRBJ2-7; 9 nucleotides align to TRBD2. The germline CDR1 and CDR2 sequences are SGHNT and YYREEE (reference sequence). This CDR3 contains 16 residues. Losses at the gene ends were 4 bases for V and 0 bases for J; bases not matched to a gene: 8.

The chain joins TRBV11-2 to TRBJ2-3, with TRBD2 identical over 10 bases. Looked up from germline, CDR1 is SGHAT and CDR2 is FQNNGV. The CDR3 consists of 15 residues. J was trimmed by 2 bases and V by 3 bases; bases with no gene match: 2. CDR3: CASSFTSGDTDTQYF. In DNA form, the CDR3 reads TGTGCCAGCAGCTTCACTAGCGGGGACACAGATACGCAGTATTTT.

The genes are TRBV5-4 and TRBJ2-7; D might be TRBD1 (6 bases). V was clipped by 0 bases and J by 4 bases, with 20 bases between them. The CDR3 runs 17 residues. The germline V gene encodes CDR1 SGHNT and CDR2 YYREEE (reference sequence). CDR3 in amino acids: CASSLAFQTGRTYEQYF. The CDR3 coding sequence is TGTGCCAGCAGCTTGGCCTTTCAGACAGGTCGGACGTACGAGCAGTACTTC.

The chain joins TRBV11-2 to TRBJ2-7, with TRBD1 identical over 7 bases. The CDR3 has 16 residues. Looked up from germline, CDR1 is SGHAT and CDR2 is FQNNGV. After removal of 6 bases from V and 0 bases from J, the junction contained 11 bases not matched to a gene. CDR3 nucleotides: TGTGCCAGCAGGGACTGGGGACAGAGACTCTCCTACGAGCAGTACTTC. Its protein is CASRDWGQRLSYEQYF.

The J gene is TRBJ2-2, the V gene TRBV27; D is unclear. This CDR3 spans 12 amino acids. The V and J ends lost 6 bases and 7 bases respectively, with 9 bases between them. Germline CDR1 and CDR2: MNHEY and SMNVEV (reference sequence). This CDR3 is CASRRASGELFF. CDR3 DNA: TGTGCCAGCAGGAGAGCGAGCGGGGAGCTGTTTTTT.

This clone was recorded only once. This sequence joins TRBV6-5 and TRBJ1-3; unclear D gene. The CDR3 runs 15 residues. With 0 bases removed from V and 0 bases from J, the gap between germline ends came to 6 bases. Germline V gives CDR1 MNHEY, CDR2 SVGAGI. DNA of the CDR3: TGTGCCAGCAGTTACTCGCTAAGCTCTGGAAACACCATATATTTT. This sequence encodes CASSYSLSSGNTIYF.